One and the same sample provided the 17 T cell receptor beta chains below, sequenced in a study of cytomegalovirus exposure and HLA in healthy donors. The PCR used 60 Vbeta and 13 Jbeta primers. Method: immunoSEQ multiplex PCR; TCRdb's copy keeps in-frame clones and lacks some. The top ten hold about 3.4% of the sample, which has about 130,000 clones, around 75% seen once. The sample taken for sequencing was PBMCs. The receptors here all came from a man aged 40-50 years in good health and CMV-seronegative.

The V call is TRBV27, the J call TRBJ1-2; D is perhaps TRBD1 (6 bases). Trimming pared 6 bases from V and 4 bases from J, leaving 21 bases between. This CDR3 has 16 residues. Germline CDR1 and CDR2: MNHEY and SMNVEV (reference sequence). The CDR3 DNA is TGTGCCAGCAGCTCGCGAAACAGGGCTTTTATCTATGGCTACACCTTC. This gives the protein CASSSRNRAFIYGYTF.

J is TRBJ1-2 and V is TRBV4-3; 9 bases agree with TRBD1. The CDR3 has 15 amino acids. The germline CDR1 and CDR2 sequences are LGHNA and YSLEER. V was pared by 1 base and J by 6 bases, with 6 bases of the junction left unmatched. CDR3 bases: TGCGCCAGCAGCCAAGGTTTACAGGGGGCGGATGGCTACACCTTC. Protein: CASSQGLQGADGYTF.

V gene TRBV7-9 combines with J gene TRBJ2-1; 9 bases are shared with TRBD2. J gave up 10 bases and V 5 bases, and 12 bases lay outside the gene matches. CDR3 length: 15 amino acids. Germline lookup yields CDR1 SEHNR and CDR2 FQNEAQ (reference sequence). The CDR3 region has the DNA TGTGCCAGCAGCCTCCCCCCAGCGGGAGGAGGGGAGCAGTTCTTC. Translated, it gives CASSLPPAGGGEQFF.

The rearrangement links TRBV29-1 to TRBJ1-1; 7 bases map to TRBD1. J was trimmed by 4 bases and V by 1 base; bases with no gene match: 6. The CDR3 loop spans 14 amino acids. The germline gives CDR1 SQVTM, CDR2 ANQGSEA. The CDR3 protein is CSVEAPPGGTEAFF. CDR3 bases: TGCAGCGTTGAAGCCCCCCCAGGGGGCACTGAAGCTTTCTTT.

In its sample, this clone was seen a few times. V gene TRBV6-5 combines with J gene TRBJ2-7; possibly TRBD1 for D (5 bases). This CDR3 spans 14 amino acids. CDR1 is MNHEY and CDR2 is SVGAGI in the germline V gene. The V end lost 2 bases, the J end lost 3 bases, and 11 bases lay between the germline ends. The CDR3 sequence: CASSYTDKSYEQYF. The CDR3, as DNA: TGTGCCAGCAGTTACACGGACAAGAGCTACGAGCAGTACTTC.

The chain uses TRBV9 and TRBJ1-1, with no clear D. Trimming left V 6 bases short and J 3 bases short, with 12 bases between. The CDR3 is made up of 13 amino acids. Germline CDR1 SGDLS, CDR2 YYNGEE. This CDR3 is CASTLGVDTEAFF. The CDR3 DNA reads as TGTGCCAGCACCCTCGGGGTGGACACTGAAGCTTTCTTT.

The V call is TRBV2, the J call TRBJ2-7; 8 bases fit TRBD1. J gave up 6 bases and V 6 bases, and 7 bases lay outside the gene matches. Germline CDR1 SNHLY, CDR2 FYNNEI. The CDR3 extends over 13 amino acids. CDR3 sequence: CASSPTGGIEQYF. CDR3 DNA: TGTGCCAGCAGCCCCACAGGGGGGATCGAGCAGTACTTC.

This chain joins TRBV5-4 and TRBJ2-1; D is perhaps TRBD2 (5 bases). V lost 2 bases to trimming and J lost 0 bases, with 12 bases between them. Germline V gene sequence: CDR1 SGHNT, CDR2 YYREEE (reference sequence). The CDR3 is made up of 16 amino acids. The chain's CDR3 is CASSFGRPSSYNEQFF. The CDR3 DNA reads as TGTGCCAGCAGCTTTGGGAGACCGAGCTCCTACAATGAGCAGTTCTTC. Filled out from reference TRBV5-4 and TRBJ2-1, the complete variable domain reads ETGVTQSPTHLIKTRGQQVTLRCSSQSGHNTVSWYQQALGQGPQFIFQYYREEENGRGNFPPRFSGLQFPNYSSELNVNALELDDSALYLCASSFGRPSSYNEQFFGPGTRLTVL.

The rearrangement joins TRBV28 to TRBJ1-5, with a weak D call TRBD1 (5 bases). V lost 6 bases and J 5 bases, leaving 17 bases between the germline ends. Looked up from germline, CDR1 is MDHEN and CDR2 is SYDVKM. The CDR3 has 15 amino acids. The CDR3 region is CASRPDRSGHQPQHF. CDR3 DNA: TGTGCCAGCAGGCCCGACCGCTCAGGGCATCAGCCCCAGCATTTT.

The rearrangement links TRBV29-1 to TRBJ2-3, with D possibly matching TRBD2 (6 bases). The V end lost 7 bases, the J end lost 2 bases, and 16 bases lay between the germline ends. The CDR3 consists of 14 residues. CDR1 is SQVTM and CDR2 is ANQGSEA in the germline V gene. CDR3 DNA sequence: TGCAGCGCCACGGGACGGGGGTTCACAGATACGCAGTATTTT. Its protein product is CSATGRGFTDTQYF.

The chain uses TRBV10-3 and TRBJ2-1; 15 nucleotides line up with TRBD2. The CDR3 sequence is 19 residues long. The V segment lost 3 bases and the J segment 4 bases; nucleotides outside the gene matches: 10. From germline, CDR1 is ENHRY and CDR2 SYGVKD. CDR3 in DNA: TGTGCCATCAGTGACCCGGGACTAGCGGGGGGCCTCCCTTACAATGAGCAGTTCTTC. Protein sequence: CAISDPGLAGGLPYNEQFF.

This sequence joins TRBV5-1 and TRBJ2-5, with TRBD2 identical over 9 bases. V trimming: 4 bases; J trimming: 5 bases; junction bases outside the gene matches: 12. The CDR3 has 16 residues. The V gene's germline CDR1 is SGHRS and CDR2 YFSETQ. CDR3 in amino acids: CASSPGGSGSGETQYF. The CDR3 DNA is TGCGCCAGCAGCCCCGGTGGTAGCGGGAGTGGGGAGACCCAGTACTTC.

The chain uses TRBV18 and TRBJ2-1; 12 positions agree with TRBD2. Trimming at V came to 6 bases and at J to 8 bases, leaving 11 bases not matched to a gene. This CDR3 is 16 amino acids long. Germline-derived CDR1 and CDR2 are KGHSH and LQKENI. The CDR3 region is CASSTSSGGAGYEQFF. In DNA, the CDR3 is TGTGCCAGCTCCACCTCTAGCGGGGGGGCAGGCTATGAGCAGTTCTTC.

This clone was observed a handful of times. This chain uses TRBV29-1 with TRBJ2-7, with 8 bases fitting TRBD1. CDR3 length: 14 amino acids. The germline V gene has CDR1 SQVTM and CDR2 ANQGSEA. The V gene end was trimmed by 6 bases and the J gene end by 0 bases; junction bases not matched to a gene: 7. For the CDR3, the DNA is TGCAGCGTGGCCGGGACAGGCTACTCCTACGAGCAGTACTTC. It specifies CSVAGTGYSYEQYF.

The chain uses TRBV19 and TRBJ1-1, with D maybe TRBD1 (6 bases). Trimming took 5 bases from V and 8 from J, leaving 15 bases between them. This CDR3 region has 13 residues. The V gene's germline CDR1 is LNHDA and CDR2 SQIVND (reference sequence). DNA for the CDR3: TGTGCCAGTAGTCCACGACAGGAGAGGGAAGCTTTCTTT. This codes for CASSPRQEREAFF.

CDR3 sequence: CASSLSAGAIKVQETQYF. The CDR3 coding sequence is TGCGCCAGCAGCCTCTCAGCGGGGGCCATAAAAGTCCAAGAGACCCAGTACTTC. The chain carries TRBV5-1 and TRBJ2-5; 8 nucleotides agree with TRBD2. V dropped 4 bases and J dropped 1; count of bases not matched to a gene: 15. Germline V gives CDR1 SGHRS, CDR2 YFSETQ. The length of the CDR3 is 18 residues.

The chain couples TRBV1 to TRBJ2-7; TRBD2, the D gene given by the table, was not confirmed from the DNA. TRBV1 is termed a pseudogene. This CDR3 is built from 16 residues. This chain's CDR3 is CTSSQERGRAFHEQYF. DNA of the CDR3: TGCACCAGCAGCCAAGAACGCGGGAGGGCCTTCCACGAGCAGTACTTC.